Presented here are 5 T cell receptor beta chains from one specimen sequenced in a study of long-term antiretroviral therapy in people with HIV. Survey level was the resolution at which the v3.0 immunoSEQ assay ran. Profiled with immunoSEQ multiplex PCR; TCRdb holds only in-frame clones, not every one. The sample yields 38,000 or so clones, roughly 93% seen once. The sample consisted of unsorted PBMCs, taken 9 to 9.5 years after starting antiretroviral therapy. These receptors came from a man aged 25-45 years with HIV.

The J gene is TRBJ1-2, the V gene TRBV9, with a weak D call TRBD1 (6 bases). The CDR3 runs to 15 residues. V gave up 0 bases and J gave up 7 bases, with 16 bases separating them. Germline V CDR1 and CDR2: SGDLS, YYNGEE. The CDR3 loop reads CASSVGGRGGGGYTF. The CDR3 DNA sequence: TGTGCCAGCAGCGTAGGCGGCAGGGGTGGGGGTGGCTACACCTTC.

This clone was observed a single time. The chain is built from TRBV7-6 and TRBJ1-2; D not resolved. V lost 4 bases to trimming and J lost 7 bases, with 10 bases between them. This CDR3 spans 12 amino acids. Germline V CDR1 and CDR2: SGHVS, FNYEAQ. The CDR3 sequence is CASSSVLSGYTF. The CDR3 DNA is TGTGCCAGCAGCTCGGTCCTCTCTGGCTACACCTTC.

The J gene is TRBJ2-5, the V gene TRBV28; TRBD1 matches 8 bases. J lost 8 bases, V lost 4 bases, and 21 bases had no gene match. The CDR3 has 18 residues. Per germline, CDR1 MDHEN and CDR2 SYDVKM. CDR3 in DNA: TGTGCCAGCAGTTCCGTGAGTCAGGGGGCTTTCCTCCTTCGAACCCAGTACTTC. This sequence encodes CASSSVSQGAFLLRTQYF.

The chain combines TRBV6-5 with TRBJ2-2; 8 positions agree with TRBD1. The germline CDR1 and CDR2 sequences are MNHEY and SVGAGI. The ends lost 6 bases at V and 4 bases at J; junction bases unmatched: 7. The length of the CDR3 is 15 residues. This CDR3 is CASSFAGTGTGELFF. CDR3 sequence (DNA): TGTGCCAGCAGCTTTGCTGGGACAGGCACCGGGGAGCTGTTTTTT.

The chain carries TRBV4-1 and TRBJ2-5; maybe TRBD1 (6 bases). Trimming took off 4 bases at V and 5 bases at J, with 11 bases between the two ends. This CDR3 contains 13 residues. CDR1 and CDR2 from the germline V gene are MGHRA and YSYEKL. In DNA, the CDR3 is TGCGCCAGCAGCCGATTCAGGGGCGAGACCCAGTACTTC. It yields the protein CASSRFRGETQYF.